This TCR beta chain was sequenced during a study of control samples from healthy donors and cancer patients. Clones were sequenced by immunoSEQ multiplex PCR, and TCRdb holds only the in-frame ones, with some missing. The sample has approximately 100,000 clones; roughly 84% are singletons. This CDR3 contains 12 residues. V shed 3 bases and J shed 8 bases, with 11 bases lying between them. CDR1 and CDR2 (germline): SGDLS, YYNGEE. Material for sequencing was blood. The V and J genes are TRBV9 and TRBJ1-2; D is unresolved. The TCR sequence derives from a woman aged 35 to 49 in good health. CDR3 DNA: TGTGCCAGCAGCGGAGTACGGGTCGGCTACACCTTC. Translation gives CASSGVRVGYTF. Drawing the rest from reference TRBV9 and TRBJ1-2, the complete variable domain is DSGVTQTPKHLITATGQRVTLRCSPRSGDLSVYWYQQSLDQGLQFLIQYYNGEERAKGNILERFSAQQFPDLHSELNLSSLELGDSALYFCASSGVRVGYTFGSGTRLTVV.